The clone carrying this TCR beta chain was seen more than once but under ten times. Its cognate antigen is unknown. This sample was taken from a study of vaccination and CD4 T cells after COVID-19. The CDR3 contains 14 residues. Germline V gene sequence: CDR1 ENHRY, CDR2 SYGVKD. Deletions cut 3 bases from V and 1 base from J, with 10 bases between. Treatment specified: approximately 9-day PBMC culture with coronavirus spike peptide pools or control peptides (ViraFEST assay). The Oncomine TCR Beta short-read assay was applied to DNA of cultured CD4+ T cells. TCRdb re-called the PCR reads through MiXCR, storing one row per CDR3 protein. Here the sample spans around 15,000 distinct CDR3 sequences, 50% being singletons.

Sequenced input: CD4+ T cells from blood, cultured in vitro. This clonotype originated in a human donor who had recovered from COVID-19. The J gene is TRBJ2-7, the V gene TRBV10-3; D perhaps matches TRBD1 (6 bases). CDR3 sequence: CAISETGLSYEQYF. The CDR3 bases are TGTGCCATCAGTGAAACAGGGCTTTCCTACGAGCAGTACTTC.